This T cell receptor beta chain was obtained from a study of cytomegalovirus exposure and HLA in healthy donors. Use of 60 Vbeta and 13 Jbeta primers characterized the PCR. TCRdb's table, derived via immunoSEQ multiplex PCR, lists solely in-frame clones and lacks some. Its clone listing holds about 52,000 clones. Study-level points and caveats: Later on, a genetic analysis was performed. It linked a missense variant in DCLRE1C with V- and J-gene trimming of TCR beta. Earlier results showed most TCR beta V segments being productive about 87% or about 30% of the time.

As to this clone: Its antigen is not known.

Trimming took 4 bases from V and 3 from J; bases not matched to a gene: 14. The CDR3 extends over 19 amino acids. The germline V gene has CDR1 SGDLS and CDR2 YYNGEE. This TCR was recovered from a woman in her fifties or sixties in good health and CMV-seropositive. The J gene is TRBJ2-1, the V gene TRBV9; TRBD2 matches at 12 bases. Sequenced input: PBMCs. CDR3 loop: CASSLTRTSGEPRYNEQFF. The CDR3 DNA reads as TGTGCCAGCAGCTTAACGCGGACTAGCGGGGAGCCCCGCTACAATGAGCAGTTCTTC. The full variable domain, with the rest looked up from reference TRBV9 and TRBJ2-1, is DSGVTQTPKHLITATGQRVTLRCSPRSGDLSVYWYQQSLDQGLQFLIQYYNGEERAKGNILERFSAQQFPDLHSELNLSSLELGDSALYFCASSLTRTSGEPRYNEQFFGPGTRLTVL.